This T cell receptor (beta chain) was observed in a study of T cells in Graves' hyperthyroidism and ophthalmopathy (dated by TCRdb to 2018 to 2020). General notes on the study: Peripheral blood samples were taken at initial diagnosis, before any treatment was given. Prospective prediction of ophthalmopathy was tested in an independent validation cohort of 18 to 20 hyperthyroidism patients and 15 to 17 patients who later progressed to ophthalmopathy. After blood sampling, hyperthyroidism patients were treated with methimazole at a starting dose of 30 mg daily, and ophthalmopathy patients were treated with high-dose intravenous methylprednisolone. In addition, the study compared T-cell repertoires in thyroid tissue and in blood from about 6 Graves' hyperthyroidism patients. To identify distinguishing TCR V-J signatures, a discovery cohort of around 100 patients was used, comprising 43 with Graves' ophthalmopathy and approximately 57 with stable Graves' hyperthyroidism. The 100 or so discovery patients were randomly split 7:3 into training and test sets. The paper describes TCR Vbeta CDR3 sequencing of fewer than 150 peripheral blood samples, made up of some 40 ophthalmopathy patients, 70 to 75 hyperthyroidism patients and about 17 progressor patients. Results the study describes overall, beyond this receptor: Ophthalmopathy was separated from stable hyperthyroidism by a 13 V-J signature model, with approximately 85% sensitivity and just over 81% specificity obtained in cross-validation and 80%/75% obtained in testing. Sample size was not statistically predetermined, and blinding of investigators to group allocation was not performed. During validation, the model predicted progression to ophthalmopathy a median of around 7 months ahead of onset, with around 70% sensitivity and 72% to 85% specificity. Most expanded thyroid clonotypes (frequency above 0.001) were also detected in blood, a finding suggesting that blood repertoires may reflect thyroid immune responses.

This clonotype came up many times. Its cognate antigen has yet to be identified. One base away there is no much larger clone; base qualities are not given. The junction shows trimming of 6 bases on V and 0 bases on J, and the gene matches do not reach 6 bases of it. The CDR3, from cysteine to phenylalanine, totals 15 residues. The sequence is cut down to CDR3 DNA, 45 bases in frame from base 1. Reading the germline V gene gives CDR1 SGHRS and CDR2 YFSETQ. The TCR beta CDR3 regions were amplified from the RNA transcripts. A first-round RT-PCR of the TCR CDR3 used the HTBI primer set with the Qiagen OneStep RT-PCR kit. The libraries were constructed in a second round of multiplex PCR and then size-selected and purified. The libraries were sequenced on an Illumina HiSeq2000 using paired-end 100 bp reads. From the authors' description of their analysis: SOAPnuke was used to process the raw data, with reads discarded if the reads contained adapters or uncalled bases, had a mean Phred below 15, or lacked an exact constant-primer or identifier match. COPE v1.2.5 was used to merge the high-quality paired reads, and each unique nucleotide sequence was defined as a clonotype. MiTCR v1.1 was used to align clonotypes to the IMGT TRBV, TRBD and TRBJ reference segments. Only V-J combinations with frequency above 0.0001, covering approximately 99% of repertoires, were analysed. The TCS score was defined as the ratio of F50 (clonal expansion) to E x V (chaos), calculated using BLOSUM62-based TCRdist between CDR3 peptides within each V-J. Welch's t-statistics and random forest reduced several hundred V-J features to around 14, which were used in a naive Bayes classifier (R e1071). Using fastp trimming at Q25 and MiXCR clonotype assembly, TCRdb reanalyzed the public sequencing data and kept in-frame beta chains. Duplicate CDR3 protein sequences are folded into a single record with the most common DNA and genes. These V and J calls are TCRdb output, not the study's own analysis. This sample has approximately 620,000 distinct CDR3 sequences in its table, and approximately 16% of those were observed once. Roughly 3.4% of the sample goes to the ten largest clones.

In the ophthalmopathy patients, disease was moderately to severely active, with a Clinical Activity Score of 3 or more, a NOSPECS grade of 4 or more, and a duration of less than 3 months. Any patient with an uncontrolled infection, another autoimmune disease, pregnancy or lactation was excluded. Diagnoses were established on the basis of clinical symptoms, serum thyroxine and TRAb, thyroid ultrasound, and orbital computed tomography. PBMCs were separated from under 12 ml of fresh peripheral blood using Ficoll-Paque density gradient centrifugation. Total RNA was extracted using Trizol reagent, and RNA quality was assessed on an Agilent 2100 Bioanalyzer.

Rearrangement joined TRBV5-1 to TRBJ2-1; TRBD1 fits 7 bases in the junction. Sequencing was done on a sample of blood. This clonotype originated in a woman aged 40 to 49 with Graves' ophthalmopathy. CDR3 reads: CASTKGDSSYNEQFF. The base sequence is TGCGCCAGCACAAAGGGGGACAGCTCCTACAATGAGCAGTTCTTC.